A single sample gave rise to the 31 T cell receptor beta chains below, sequenced in a study of spatial heterogeneity in lung cancer. TCRdb re-derived calls from the 5' RACE reads in MiXCR, one entry per CDR3 protein. The table shows tens of thousands of distinct CDR3 sequences, with approximately 20% occurring only once. The time point is: sample taken at primary tumor resection. Whole RNA came from tumor, nontumor lung or frozen PBMC and was sequenced without being sorted. The source material was PBMCs, sampled at surgery. These receptors all come from a male donor with early-stage non-small cell lung cancer.

This clonotype was observed a handful of times. The chain has TRBV6-5 and TRBJ2-1; 12 nucleotides line up with TRBD2. With 6 bases clipped from V and 10 bases from J, the junction kept 4 bases outside the gene matches. The germline V gene encodes CDR1 MNHEY and CDR2 SVGAGI. The CDR3 loop spans 13 amino acids. This CDR3 reads CASSGLAGREQFF. For the CDR3, the DNA is TGTGCCAGCAGCGGACTAGCGGGACGCGAGCAGTTCTTC.

This chain links TRBV28 with TRBJ1-5; D unclear. This CDR3 spans 12 amino acids. Germline V gene data show CDR1 as MDHEN and CDR2 as SYDVKM. The germline V and J ends were trimmed by 2 bases and 6 bases, with 5 bases remaining between them. CDR3 nucleotide sequence: TGTGCCAGCAGTTTAACTGCTCAGCCCCAGCATTTT. Encoded protein: CASSLTAQPQHF. Supplemented by reference TRBV28 and TRBJ1-5, the full variable domain reads DVKVTQSSRYLVKRTGEKVFLECVQDMDHENMFWYRQDPGLGLRLIYFSYDVKMKEKGDIPEGYSVSREKKERFSLILESASTNQTSMYLCASSLTAQPQHFGDGTRLSIL.

The chain employs TRBV7-6 and TRBJ1-2; no definite D call. CDR3 length equals 15 residues. V was clipped by 1 base and J by 5 bases, with 14 bases between them. CDR1 is SGHVS and CDR2 is FNYEAQ in the germline V gene. CDR3 amino acids: CASSLEEGPTYGYTF. In DNA, the CDR3 is TGTGCCAGCAGCTTAGAGGAAGGGCCCACTTATGGCTACACCTTC.

There are a few counts of this clonotype. The chain joins TRBV7-2 to TRBJ2-5, with D hard to call. Trimming removed 3 bases from V and 1 base from J, with 9 bases in between. The CDR3 runs to 14 residues. Germline V CDR1 and CDR2: SGHTA, FQGNSA. CDR3: CASSFVSAQETQYF. As DNA, the CDR3 is TGTGCCAGCAGCTTTGTATCGGCCCAAGAGACCCAGTACTTC.

This sequence joins TRBV5-1 and TRBJ2-1; the match to TRBD2 covers 10 bases. Germline CDR1 is SGHRS and CDR2 is YFSETQ. The J segment lost 6 bases and the V segment lost 2 bases, leaving 8 bases of the junction unmatched. CDR3 length equals 16 residues. DNA of the CDR3: TGCGCCAGCAGCTTCTTTTCTAGCGGGAGAGGCAATGAGCAGTTCTTC. Amino acids: CASSFFSSGRGNEQFF. Full variable domain (rest looked up from reference TRBV5-1 and TRBJ2-1): KAGVTQTPRYLIKTRGQQVTLSCSPISGHRSVSWYQQTPGQGLQFLFEYFSETQRNKGNFPGRFSGRQFSNSRSEMNVSTLELGDSALYLCASSFFSSGRGNEQFFGPGTRLTVL.

There are a few counts of this clonotype. The genes are TRBV3-1 and TRBJ2-2; D not certain. This CDR3 is built from 12 residues. V lost 3 bases to trimming and J lost 9 bases, with 8 bases between them. Germline V gives CDR1 LGHDT, CDR2 YNNKEL (reference sequence). The CDR3: CASSQGQRELFF. CDR3 nucleotides: TGTGCCAGCAGCCAGGGCCAAAGGGAGCTGTTTTTT.

This clonotype was seen a handful of times. This chain links TRBV6-5 with TRBJ2-7; possibly TRBD1 or TRBD2 for D (5 bases each). Trimming removed 0 bases at V and 1 base at J, with 10 bases between. CDR1 and CDR2 (germline): MNHEY, SVGAGI. There are 15 residues in the CDR3. CDR3 in amino acids: CASSYSAGRSYEQYF. For the CDR3, the DNA is TGTGCCAGCAGTTACTCCGCAGGGAGATCCTACGAGCAGTACTTC.

This chain connects TRBV18 to TRBJ2-1; D ambiguous. Germline assignment: CDR1 KGHSH and CDR2 LQKENI. The CDR3 covers 14 residues. V shed 2 bases and J shed 6 bases, with 11 bases lying between them. CDR3 in DNA: TGTGCCAGCTCACCAACACGGAGTTCCAATGAGCAGTTCTTC. Translated, it gives CASSPTRSSNEQFF.

This clonotype has a handful of counts. The rearrangement joins TRBV12-5 to TRBJ2-1; the D gene is possibly TRBD2 (5 bases). Trimming pared 1 base from V and 4 bases from J, leaving 11 bases between. Germline loops: CDR1 LGHNT, CDR2 FRNRAP. This CDR3 has 15 residues. CDR3 sequence: CASGLASGTYNEQFF. The CDR3 coding sequence is TGTGCTAGTGGTTTGGCCAGCGGTACTTACAATGAGCAGTTCTTC.

This clonotype turned up a few times. V usage is TRBV19 and J usage is TRBJ1-2; D possibly corresponds to TRBD1 (5 bases). Germline V gene data show CDR1 as LNHDA and CDR2 as SQIVND (reference sequence). V was cut by 5 bases and J by 4 bases, with 17 bases left in between. The CDR3 is 15 amino acids. The CDR3 coding sequence is TGTGCCAGTAGTCCCGGACCCGGGGGGATCTATGGCTACACCTTC. It yields the protein CASSPGPGGIYGYTF.

The table lists this clonotype with a few counts. The chain has TRBV7-3 and TRBJ2-7, with D perhaps TRBD2 (6 bases). The CDR3 contains 13 residues. Germline loops: CDR1 SGHTA, CDR2 FQGTGA. V gave up 2 bases and J gave up 6 bases, with 11 bases separating them. The CDR3 loop reads CASSLGAGSEQYF. DNA for the CDR3: TGTGCCAGCAGCTTAGGGGCGGGGTCCGAGCAGTACTTC.

There are many counts of this clonotype. V is TRBV28 and J is TRBJ1-2; 10 nucleotides line up with TRBD1. This CDR3 region has 13 residues. The junction had 5 bases not matched to a gene; V was cut back by 6 bases and J by 7 bases. CDR1 and CDR2 from the germline V gene are MDHEN and SYDVKM. CDR3 residues: CASREGQGFGYTF. The CDR3 DNA reads as TGTGCCAGCAGAGAGGGACAGGGGTTTGGCTACACCTTC.

This clonotype was observed at least ten times. The gene calls are TRBV28 and TRBJ1-5; D call uncertain. Trimming pared 4 bases from V and 5 bases from J, leaving 21 bases between. The CDR3 consists of 17 residues. Germline V CDR1 and CDR2: MDHEN, SYDVKM. CDR3 sequence: CASSSLLHSNRDQPQHF. The CDR3 bases are TGTGCCAGCAGTTCCCTCCTACATAGCAATCGTGATCAGCCCCAGCATTTT.

This clonotype has at least ten counts. The chain uses TRBV29-1 and TRBJ1-2; D call uncertain. Trimming pared 5 bases from V and 8 bases from J, leaving 15 bases between. Germline values: CDR1 SQVTM, CDR2 ANQGSEA. The CDR3 sequence is 12 residues long. The CDR3 region is CSVLFSRGGYTF. For the CDR3, the DNA is TGCAGCGTTCTCTTCAGTCGAGGCGGCTACACCTTC.

This clonotype has more than one count but fewer than ten. The chain recombines TRBV12-3 or TRBV12-4 with TRBJ2-4; the D is unclear. The CDR3 totals 13 residues. Trimming took off 5 bases at V and 4 bases at J, with 9 bases between the two ends. The CDR3 protein is CASSNRRKNIQYF. CDR3 nucleotides: TGTGCCAGCAGTAATAGACGGAAAAACATTCAGTACTTC.

This sequence joins TRBV7-8 and TRBJ1-6, with unresolved D. In germline, CDR1 is SGHVS, CDR2 FQNEAQ. This CDR3 has 17 amino acids. V lost 1 base, J lost 7 bases, and 17 bases lay in between. The CDR3 spells CASSLEGSKVGNSPLHF. CDR3 bases: TGTGCCAGCAGCTTAGAGGGCAGCAAAGTTGGGAATTCACCCCTCCACTTT.

This clonotype occurred a few times. The J gene is TRBJ1-1, the V gene TRBV29-1; D uncertain. The CDR3 is made up of 10 amino acids. The V end lost 5 bases, the J end lost 5 bases, and 6 bases lay between the germline ends. Germline V gene sequence: CDR1 SQVTM, CDR2 ANQGSEA. Here the CDR3 DNA reads TGCAGCGTTTGGGAGACTGAAGCTTTCTTT. This gives the protein CSVWETEAFF.

This clonotype occurred a few times. V is TRBV2 and J is TRBJ2-3; 10 nucleotides match TRBD1. Germline V gene lookup returns CDR1 SNHLY and CDR2 FYNNEI. The CDR3 sequence is 15 residues long. Trimming at V came to 6 bases and at J to 4 bases, leaving 7 bases not matched to a gene. The DNA for the CDR3 is TGTGCCAGCAGAAACCGGGACAGGGGCCCAGATACGCAGTATTTT. This codes for CASRNRDRGPDTQYF.

The V gene is TRBV3-1, the J gene TRBJ2-3; D perhaps matches TRBD1 (6 bases). CDR3 size: 16 residues. The V gene lost 0 bases and the J gene lost 8 bases, with 18 bases spanning the gap. Germline CDR1 reads LGHDT; CDR2 reads YNNKEL (reference sequence). CDR3 nucleotide sequence: TGTGCCAGCAGCCAAGAAGGGGGAACAGGGATCGGTACGCAGTATTTT. Amino acids: CASSQEGGTGIGTQYF.

The chain is built from TRBV5-1 and TRBJ2-7; 10 nucleotides line up with TRBD2. The germline gives CDR1 SGHRS, CDR2 YFSETQ. The CDR3 spans 15 residues. Trimming took 3 bases from V and 0 from J; bases not matched to a gene: 3. The CDR3: CASSSGTSASYEQYF. In nucleotides, the CDR3 is TGCGCCAGCAGCTCCGGGACTAGCGCCTCCTACGAGCAGTACTTC. The variable domain in full, with the rest retrieved from reference TRBV5-1 and TRBJ2-7, is KAGVTQTPRYLIKTRGQQVTLSCSPISGHRSVSWYQQTPGQGLQFLFEYFSETQRNKGNFPGRFSGRQFSNSRSEMNVSTLELGDSALYLCASSSGTSASYEQYFGPGTRLTVT.

This clonotype has ten or more counts. This chain joins TRBV6-5 and TRBJ2-7; TRBD1 is a possible D gene (6 bases). Trimming took 5 bases from V and 4 from J, leaving 9 bases between them. Per germline, CDR1 MNHEY and CDR2 SVGAGI. This CDR3 region has 12 residues. CDR3 sequence reads: CASSNQGYEQYF. CDR3 sequence (DNA): TGTGCCAGCAGTAACCAGGGGTACGAGCAGTACTTC.

The chain carries TRBV4-1 and TRBJ2-1, with 12 positions matching TRBD2. Germline CDR1 and CDR2: MGHRA and YSYEKL. V lost 4 bases and J lost 9; bases outside the gene matches: 10. The CDR3 extends over 16 amino acids. The CDR3 nucleotides read TGCGCCAGCAGCCGCCCGGCGACTAGCGGGAGTCTTGAGCAGTTCTTC. This translates into CASSRPATSGSLEQFF.

This sequence joins TRBV27 and TRBJ2-7; maybe TRBD2 (6 bases). Germline V gene lookup returns CDR1 MNHEY and CDR2 SMNVEV (reference sequence). The CDR3 loop spans 14 amino acids. V was clipped by 6 bases and J by 1 base, with 13 bases between them. CDR3 protein: CASRSPGESYEQYF. Here the CDR3 DNA reads TGTGCCAGCAGGTCCCCGGGGGAGTCCTACGAGCAGTACTTC.

The V call is TRBV28, the J call TRBJ2-1; D might be TRBD2 (5 bases). Trimming left V 2 bases short and J 2 bases short, with 10 bases between. CDR1 is MDHEN and CDR2 is SYDVKM in the germline V gene. This CDR3 is 15 amino acids long. For the CDR3, the DNA is TGTGCCAGCAGTTTACCCCCGGGGACCTACAATGAGCAGTTCTTC. Residues: CASSLPPGTYNEQFF.

This clonotype has a count of ten or more. J is TRBJ2-5 and V is TRBV20-1, with D hard to call. Deletions cut 6 bases from V and 0 bases from J, with 11 bases between. The CDR3 loop spans 13 amino acids. Germline CDR1 and CDR2: DFQATT and SNEGSKA (reference sequence). This CDR3 reads CSAPLRDQETQYF. In DNA form, the CDR3 reads TGCAGTGCCCCTTTAAGAGACCAAGAGACCCAGTACTTC.

This clonotype was seen a handful of times. This rearrangement joins TRBV20-1 to TRBJ2-1; 8 positions match TRBD2. J was trimmed by 7 bases and V by 0 bases; bases with no gene match: 5. This CDR3 is built from 14 residues. Germline lookup yields CDR1 DFQATT and CDR2 SNEGSKA (reference sequence). The CDR3 is CSARDGTRLNEQFF. For the CDR3, the DNA is TGCAGTGCTAGAGATGGGACTAGGTTGAATGAGCAGTTCTTC.

The chain joins TRBV28 to TRBJ2-2, with 9 bases fitting TRBD2. The CDR3 loop spans 15 amino acids. Germline CDR1 and CDR2: MDHEN and SYDVKM. V was clipped by 7 bases and J by 2 bases; unmatched bases: 5. CDR3 sequence reads: CASNGLAGNTGELFF. The DNA for the CDR3 is TGTGCCAGCAACGGCCTAGCGGGAAACACCGGGGAGCTGTTTTTT.

This clonotype came up many times. The gene calls are TRBV12-3 or TRBV12-4 and TRBJ2-7; possible D gene TRBD2, 6 bases. The CDR3 has 13 amino acids. The V and J ends lost 3 bases and 0 bases respectively, with 6 bases between them. DNA for the CDR3: TGTGCCAGCAGTTTGGACTACTCCTACGAGCAGTACTTC. Translating gives CASSLDYSYEQYF.

The chain couples TRBV28 to TRBJ2-3; 15 bases fit TRBD2. The CDR3 runs 17 residues. Per the germline V gene, CDR1 is MDHEN and CDR2 is SYDVKM. V gave up 5 bases and J gave up 5 bases; unmatched junction bases: 8. The DNA for the CDR3 is TGTGCCAGCAGTCCCTCGGGACTAGCGGGGGGTGAAGATACGCAGTATTTT. Translated, it gives CASSPSGLAGGEDTQYF.

This clonotype was seen repeatedly, ten times or more. This rearrangement joins TRBV9 to TRBJ1-1; TRBD1 aligns across 7 bases. The junction had 10 bases not matched to a gene; V was cut back by 4 bases and J by 1 base. This CDR3 has 16 amino acids. Germline lookup yields CDR1 SGDLS and CDR2 YYNGEE. DNA of the CDR3: TGTGCCAGCAGCTATTCCACAGACAGGGCGAACACTGAAGCTTTCTTT. Its protein is CASSYSTDRANTEAFF.

This clonotype occurred a few times. The chain is built from TRBV5-1 and TRBJ2-3, with 15 bases matching TRBD2. From germline, CDR1 is SGHRS and CDR2 YFSETQ. This CDR3 comprises 16 residues. After removal of 4 bases from V and 3 bases from J, the junction contained 3 bases not matched to a gene. The CDR3 DNA follows: TGCGCCAGCAGCATTGGGACTAGCGGGAGGACAGATACGCAGTATTTT. Translating it yields CASSIGTSGRTDTQYF.